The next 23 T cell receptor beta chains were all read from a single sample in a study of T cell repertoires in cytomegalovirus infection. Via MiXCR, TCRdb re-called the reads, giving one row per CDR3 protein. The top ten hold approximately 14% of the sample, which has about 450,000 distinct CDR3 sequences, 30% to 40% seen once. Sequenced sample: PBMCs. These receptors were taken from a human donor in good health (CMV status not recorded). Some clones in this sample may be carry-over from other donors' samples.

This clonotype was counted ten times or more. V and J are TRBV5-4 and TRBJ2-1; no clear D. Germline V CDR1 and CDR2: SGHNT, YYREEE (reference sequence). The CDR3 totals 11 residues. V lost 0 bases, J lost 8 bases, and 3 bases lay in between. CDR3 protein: CASSLDDEQFF. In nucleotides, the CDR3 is TGTGCCAGCAGCTTGGACGATGAGCAGTTCTTC.

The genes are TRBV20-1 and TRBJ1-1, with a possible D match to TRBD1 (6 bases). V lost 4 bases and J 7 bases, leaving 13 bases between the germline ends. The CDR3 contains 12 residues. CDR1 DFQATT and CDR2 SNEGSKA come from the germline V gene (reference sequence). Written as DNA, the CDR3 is TGCAGTGCTATGGGGGGCTGGAGTGAAGCTTTCTTT. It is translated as CSAMGGWSEAFF.

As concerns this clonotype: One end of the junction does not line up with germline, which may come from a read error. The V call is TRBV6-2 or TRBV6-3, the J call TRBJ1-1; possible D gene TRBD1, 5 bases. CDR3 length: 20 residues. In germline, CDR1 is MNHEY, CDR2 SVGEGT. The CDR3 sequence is CASSYRSSFVQGEMNTEALF. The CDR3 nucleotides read TGTGCCAGCAGTTACCGTTCATCTTTTGTCCAGGGCGAGATGAACACTGAAGCTTTATTT.

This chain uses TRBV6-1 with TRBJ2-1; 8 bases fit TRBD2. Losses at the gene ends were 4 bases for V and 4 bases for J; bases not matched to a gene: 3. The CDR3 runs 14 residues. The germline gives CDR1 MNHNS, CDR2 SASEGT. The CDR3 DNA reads TGTGCCAGCAGTGGCCGGGGGGGGTACAATGAGCAGTTCTTC. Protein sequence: CASSGRGGYNEQFF.

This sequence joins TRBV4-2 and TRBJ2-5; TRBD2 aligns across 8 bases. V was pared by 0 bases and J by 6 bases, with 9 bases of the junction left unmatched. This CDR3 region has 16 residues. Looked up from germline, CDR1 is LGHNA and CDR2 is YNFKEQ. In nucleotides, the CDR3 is TGTGCCAGCAGCCAAGATAACGGGGGGGCGCGAAAGACCCAGTACTTC. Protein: CASSQDNGGARKTQYF.

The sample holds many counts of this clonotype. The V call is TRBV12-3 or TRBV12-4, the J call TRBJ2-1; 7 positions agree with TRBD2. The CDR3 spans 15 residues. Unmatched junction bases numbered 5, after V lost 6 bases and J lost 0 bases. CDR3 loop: CASSPTGGSYNEQFF. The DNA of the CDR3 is TGTGCCAGCAGCCCCACGGGGGGCTCCTACAATGAGCAGTTCTTC.

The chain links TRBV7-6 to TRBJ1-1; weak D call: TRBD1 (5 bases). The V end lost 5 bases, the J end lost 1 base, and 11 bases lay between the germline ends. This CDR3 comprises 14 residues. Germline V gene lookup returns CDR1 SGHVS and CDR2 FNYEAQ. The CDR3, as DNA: TGTGCCAGCAGCGGGCCGACAGCGAACACTGAAGCTTTCTTT. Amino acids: CASSGPTANTEAFF.

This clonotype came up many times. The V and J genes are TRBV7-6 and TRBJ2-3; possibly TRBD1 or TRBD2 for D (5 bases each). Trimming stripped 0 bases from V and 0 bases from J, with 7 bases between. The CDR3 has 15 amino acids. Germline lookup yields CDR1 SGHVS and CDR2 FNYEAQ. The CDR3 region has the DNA TGTGCCAGCAGCTTAGCGGGGGAGAGCACAGATACGCAGTATTTT. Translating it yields CASSLAGESTDTQYF.

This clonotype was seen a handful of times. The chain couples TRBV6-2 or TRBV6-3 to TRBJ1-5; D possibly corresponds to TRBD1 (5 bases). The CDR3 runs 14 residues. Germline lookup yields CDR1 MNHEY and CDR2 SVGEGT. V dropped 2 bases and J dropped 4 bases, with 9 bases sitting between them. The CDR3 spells CASSYGGANQPQHF. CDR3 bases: TGTGCCAGCAGTTACGGGGGAGCTAATCAGCCCCAGCATTTT.

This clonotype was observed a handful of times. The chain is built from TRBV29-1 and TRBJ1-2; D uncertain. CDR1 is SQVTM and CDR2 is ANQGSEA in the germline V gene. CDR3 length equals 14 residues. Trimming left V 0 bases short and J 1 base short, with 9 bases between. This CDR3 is CSVEDITVNYGYTF. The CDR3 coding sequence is TGCAGCGTTGAAGATATCACAGTTAACTATGGCTACACCTTC.

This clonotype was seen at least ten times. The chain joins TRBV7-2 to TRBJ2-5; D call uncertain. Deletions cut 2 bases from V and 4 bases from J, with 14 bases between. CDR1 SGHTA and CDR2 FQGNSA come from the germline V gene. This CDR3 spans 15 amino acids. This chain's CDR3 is CASSLRATHLETQYF. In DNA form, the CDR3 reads TGTGCCAGCAGCTTAAGGGCTACTCACCTAGAGACCCAGTACTTC.

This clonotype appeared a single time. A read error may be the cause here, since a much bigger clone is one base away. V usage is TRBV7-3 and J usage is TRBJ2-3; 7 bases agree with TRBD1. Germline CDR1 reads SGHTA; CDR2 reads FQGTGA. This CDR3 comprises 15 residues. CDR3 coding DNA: TGTGCCGGCAGCCCAAACAGGGGCAGCACAGATACGCAGTATTTT. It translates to CAGSPNRGSTDTQYF.

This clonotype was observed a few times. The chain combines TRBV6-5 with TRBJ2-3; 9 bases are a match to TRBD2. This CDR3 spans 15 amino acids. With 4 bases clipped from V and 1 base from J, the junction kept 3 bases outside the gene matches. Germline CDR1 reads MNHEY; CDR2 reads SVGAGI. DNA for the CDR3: TGTGCCAGCAGTTCCCCTAGCGGGGGCACAGATACGCAGTATTTT. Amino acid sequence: CASSSPSGGTDTQYF.

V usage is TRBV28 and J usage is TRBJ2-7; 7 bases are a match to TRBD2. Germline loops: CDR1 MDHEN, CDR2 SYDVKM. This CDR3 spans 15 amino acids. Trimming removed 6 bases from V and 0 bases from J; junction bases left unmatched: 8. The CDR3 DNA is TGTGCCAGCAGGGGAATGGGGGGGATCTCCTACGAGCAGTACTTC. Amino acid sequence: CASRGMGGISYEQYF.

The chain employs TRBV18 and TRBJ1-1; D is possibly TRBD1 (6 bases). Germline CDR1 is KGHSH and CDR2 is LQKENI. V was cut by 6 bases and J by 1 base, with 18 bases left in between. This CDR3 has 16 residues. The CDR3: CASSPKGGAPNTEAFF. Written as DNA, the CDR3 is TGTGCCAGCTCCCCAAAGGGGGGGGCGCCGAACACTGAAGCTTTCTTT.

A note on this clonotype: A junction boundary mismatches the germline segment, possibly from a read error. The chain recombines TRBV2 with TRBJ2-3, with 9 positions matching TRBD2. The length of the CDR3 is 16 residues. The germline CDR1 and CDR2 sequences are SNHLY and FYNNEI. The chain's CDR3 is CARSGAQRGGTDTQYF. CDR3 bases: TGTGCCCGCAGTGGAGCCCAGCGGGGGGGCACAGATACGCAGTATTTT.

CDR3 in amino acids: CASSWNRGQETQYF. Here the CDR3 DNA reads TGTGCCAGCAGCTGGAACAGGGGCCAAGAGACCCAGTACTTC. This chain connects TRBV7-2 to TRBJ2-5; 7 nucleotides agree with TRBD1. Germline CDR1 is SGHTA and CDR2 is FQGNSA. Unmatched junction bases numbered 3, after V lost 4 bases and J lost 1 base. This CDR3 has 14 residues.

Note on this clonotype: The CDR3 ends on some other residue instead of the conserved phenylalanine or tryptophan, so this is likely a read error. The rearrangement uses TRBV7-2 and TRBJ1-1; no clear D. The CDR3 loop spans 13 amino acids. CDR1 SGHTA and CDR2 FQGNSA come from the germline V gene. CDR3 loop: CARSLAGRTEAFC. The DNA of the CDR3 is TGTGCCAGAAGCTTAGCTGGACGCACTGAAGCTTTCTGT.

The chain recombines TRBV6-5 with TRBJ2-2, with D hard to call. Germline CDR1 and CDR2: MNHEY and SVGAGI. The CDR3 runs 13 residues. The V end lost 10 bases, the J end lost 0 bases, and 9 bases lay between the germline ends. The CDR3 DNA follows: TGTGCCACCCAAAAGACGAACACCGGGGAGCTGTTTTTT. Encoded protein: CATQKTNTGELFF.

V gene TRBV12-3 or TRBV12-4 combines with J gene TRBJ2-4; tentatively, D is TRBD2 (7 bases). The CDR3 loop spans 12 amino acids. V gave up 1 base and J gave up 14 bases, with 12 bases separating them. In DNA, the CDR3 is TGTGCCAGCAGTTTAGGGGGGGGGCTTAAGTACTTC. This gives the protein CASSLGGGLKYF.

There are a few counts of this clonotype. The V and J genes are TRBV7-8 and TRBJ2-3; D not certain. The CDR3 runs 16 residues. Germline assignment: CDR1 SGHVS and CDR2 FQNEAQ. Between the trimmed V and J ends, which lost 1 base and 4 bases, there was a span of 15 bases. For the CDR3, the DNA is TGTGCCAGCAGCTTAGAACTGGATTCGGGCCCAGATACGCAGTATTTT. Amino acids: CASSLELDSGPDTQYF.

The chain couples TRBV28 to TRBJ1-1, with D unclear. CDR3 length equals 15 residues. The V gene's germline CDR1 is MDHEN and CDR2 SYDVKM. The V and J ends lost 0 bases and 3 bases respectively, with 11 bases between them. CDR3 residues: CASSLWAGSDTEAFF. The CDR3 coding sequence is TGTGCCAGCAGTTTATGGGCTGGAAGTGACACTGAAGCTTTCTTT.

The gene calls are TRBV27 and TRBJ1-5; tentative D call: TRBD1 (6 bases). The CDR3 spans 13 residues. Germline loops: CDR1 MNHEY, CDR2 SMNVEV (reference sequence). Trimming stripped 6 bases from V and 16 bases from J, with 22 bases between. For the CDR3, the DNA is TGTGCCAGCAGCCCACCGAGGGGGGATACCGAACATTTT. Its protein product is CASSPPRGDTEHF.